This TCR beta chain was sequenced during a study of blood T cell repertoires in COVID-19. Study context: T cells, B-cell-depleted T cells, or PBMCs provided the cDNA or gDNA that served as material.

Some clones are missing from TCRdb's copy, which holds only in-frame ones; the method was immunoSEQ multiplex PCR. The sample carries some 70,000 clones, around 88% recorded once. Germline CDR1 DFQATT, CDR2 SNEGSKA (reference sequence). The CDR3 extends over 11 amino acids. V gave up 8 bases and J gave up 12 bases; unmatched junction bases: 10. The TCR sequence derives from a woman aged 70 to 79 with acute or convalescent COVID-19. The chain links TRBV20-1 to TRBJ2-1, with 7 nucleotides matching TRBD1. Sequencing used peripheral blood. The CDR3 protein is CSPPRQGAQFF. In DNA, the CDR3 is TGCAGTCCCCCTCGACAGGGAGCGCAGTTCTTC.